The entry that follows covers one T cell receptor (beta chain) sequence. Profiled with immunoSEQ multiplex PCR; TCRdb holds only in-frame clones, not every one. The sample contains about 140,000 clones, over 80% of which appear only once. These data originate in a study of blood T cell repertoires in COVID-19. The V gene end was trimmed by 4 bases and the J gene end by 5 bases; junction bases not matched to a gene: 1. Per the germline V gene, CDR1 is SNHLY and CDR2 is FYNNEI. The length of the CDR3 is 13 residues. The sequencing input was peripheral blood. The TCR sequence derives from a woman aged 80 or over with acute or convalescent COVID-19. The chain is built from TRBV2 and TRBJ2-5; 10 bases line up with TRBD2. CDR3 DNA: TGTGCCAGCAGTGGAGCGGGGGGGGAGACCCAGTACTTC. Protein: CASSGAGGETQYF.